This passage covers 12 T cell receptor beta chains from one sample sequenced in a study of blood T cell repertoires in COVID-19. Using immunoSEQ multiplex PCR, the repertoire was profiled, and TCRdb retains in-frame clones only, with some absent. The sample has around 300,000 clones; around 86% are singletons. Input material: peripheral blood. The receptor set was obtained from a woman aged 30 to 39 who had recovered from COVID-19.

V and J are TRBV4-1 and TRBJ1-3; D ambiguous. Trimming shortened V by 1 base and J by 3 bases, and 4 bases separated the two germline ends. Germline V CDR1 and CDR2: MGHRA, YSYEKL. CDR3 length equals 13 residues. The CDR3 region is CASSQGSGNTIYF. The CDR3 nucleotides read TGCGCCAGCAGCCAAGGGAGTGGAAACACCATATATTTT.

For the CDR3, the DNA is TGTGCCAGCAGCTTAGTGCAGGGAACTCAGCAGTACTTC. As protein: CASSLVQGTQQYF. This chain connects TRBV11-2 to TRBJ2-7, with D possibly matching TRBD1 (5 bases). The V end was cut by 1 base, the J end by 8 bases, with 12 bases between. The CDR3 covers 13 residues. The germline V gene has CDR1 SGHAT and CDR2 FQNNGV.

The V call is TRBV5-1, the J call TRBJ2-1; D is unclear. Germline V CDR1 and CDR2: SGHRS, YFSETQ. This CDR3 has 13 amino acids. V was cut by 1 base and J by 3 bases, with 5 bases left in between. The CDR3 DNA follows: TGCGCCAGCAGCTTGCCCAACTACAATGAGCAGTTCTTC. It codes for CASSLPNYNEQFF.

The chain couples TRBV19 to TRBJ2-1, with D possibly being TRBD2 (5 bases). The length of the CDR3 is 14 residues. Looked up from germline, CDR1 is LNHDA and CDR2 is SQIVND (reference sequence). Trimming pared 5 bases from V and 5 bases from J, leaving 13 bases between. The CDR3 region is CASSDLMRDNEQFF. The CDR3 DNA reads TGTGCCAGTAGTGATCTAATGCGGGACAATGAGCAGTTCTTC. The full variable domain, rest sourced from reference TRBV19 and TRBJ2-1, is DGGITQSPKYLFRKEGQNVTLSCEQNLNHDAMYWYRQDPGQGLRLIYYSQIVNDFQKGDIAEGYSVSREKKESFPLTVTSAQKNPTAFYLCASSDLMRDNEQFFGPGTRLTVL.

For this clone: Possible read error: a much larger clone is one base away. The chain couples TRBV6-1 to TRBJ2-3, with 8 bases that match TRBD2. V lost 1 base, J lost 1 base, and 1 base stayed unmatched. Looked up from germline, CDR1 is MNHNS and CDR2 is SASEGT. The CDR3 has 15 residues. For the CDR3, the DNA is TGTGCCAGCAGTGAAGATAGCGGGGGCACAGATACGCAGTATTTT. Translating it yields CASSEDSGGTDTQYF.

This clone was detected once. CDR3 loop: CASSFEHYEQYF. The CDR3 coding sequence is TGTGCCAGCAGTTTCGAGCACTACGAGCAGTACTTC. The chain uses TRBV12-3 or TRBV12-4 and TRBJ2-7; D not certain. This CDR3 spans 12 amino acids. The V gene lost 3 bases and the J gene lost 3 bases, with 6 bases spanning the gap.

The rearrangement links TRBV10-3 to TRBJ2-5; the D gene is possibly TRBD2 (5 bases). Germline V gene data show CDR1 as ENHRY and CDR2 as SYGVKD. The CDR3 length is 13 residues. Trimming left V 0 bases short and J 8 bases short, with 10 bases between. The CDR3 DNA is TGTGCCATCAGTGAGTCAGAGGGTAACACCCAGTACTTC. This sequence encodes CAISESEGNTQYF.

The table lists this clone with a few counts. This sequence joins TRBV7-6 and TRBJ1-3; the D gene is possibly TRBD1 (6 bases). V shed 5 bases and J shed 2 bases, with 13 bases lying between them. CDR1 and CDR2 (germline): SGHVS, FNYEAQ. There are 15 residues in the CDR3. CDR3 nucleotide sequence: TGTGCCAGCAGCCTACTGGGGGACACTGGAAACACCATATATTTT. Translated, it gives CASSLLGDTGNTIYF. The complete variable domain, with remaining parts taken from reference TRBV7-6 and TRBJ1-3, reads GAGVSQSPRYKVTKRGQDVALRCDPISGHVSLYWYRQALGQGPEFLTYFNYEAQQDKSGLPNDRFSAERPEGSISTLTIQRTEQRDSAMYRCASSLLGDTGNTIYFGEGSWLTVV.

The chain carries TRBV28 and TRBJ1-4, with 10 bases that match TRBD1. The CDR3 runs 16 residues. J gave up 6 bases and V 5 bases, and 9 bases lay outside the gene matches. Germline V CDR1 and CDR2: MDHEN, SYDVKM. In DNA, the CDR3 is TGTGCCAGCAGTCCCTGGGGACAGGGGAGGGATGAAAAACTGTTTTTT. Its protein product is CASSPWGQGRDEKLFF.

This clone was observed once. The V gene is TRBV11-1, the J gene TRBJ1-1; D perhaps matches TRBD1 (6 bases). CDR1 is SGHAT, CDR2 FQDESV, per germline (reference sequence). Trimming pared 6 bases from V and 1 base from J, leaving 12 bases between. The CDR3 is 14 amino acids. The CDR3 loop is CASRNRDTNTEAFF. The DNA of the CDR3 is TGTGCCAGCAGAAACAGGGACACGAACACTGAAGCTTTCTTT. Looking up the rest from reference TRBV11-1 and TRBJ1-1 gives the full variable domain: EAEVAQSPRYKITEKSQAVAFWCDPISGHATLYWYRQILGQGPELLVQFQDESVVDDSQLPKDRFSAERLKGVDSTLKIQPAELGDSAMYLCASRNRDTNTEAFFGQGTRLTVV.

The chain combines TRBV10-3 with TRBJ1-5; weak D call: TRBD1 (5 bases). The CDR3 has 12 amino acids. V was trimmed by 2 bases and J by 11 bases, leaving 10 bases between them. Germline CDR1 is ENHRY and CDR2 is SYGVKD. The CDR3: CAISETQVTQHF. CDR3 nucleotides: TGTGCCATCAGTGAGACACAGGTAACCCAGCATTTT.

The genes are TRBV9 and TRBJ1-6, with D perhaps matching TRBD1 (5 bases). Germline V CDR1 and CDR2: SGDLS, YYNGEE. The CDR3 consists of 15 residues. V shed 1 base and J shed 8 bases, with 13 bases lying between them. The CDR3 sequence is CASSVSQAADSPLHF. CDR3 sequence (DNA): TGTGCCAGCAGCGTATCACAGGCAGCTGATTCACCCCTCCACTTT.